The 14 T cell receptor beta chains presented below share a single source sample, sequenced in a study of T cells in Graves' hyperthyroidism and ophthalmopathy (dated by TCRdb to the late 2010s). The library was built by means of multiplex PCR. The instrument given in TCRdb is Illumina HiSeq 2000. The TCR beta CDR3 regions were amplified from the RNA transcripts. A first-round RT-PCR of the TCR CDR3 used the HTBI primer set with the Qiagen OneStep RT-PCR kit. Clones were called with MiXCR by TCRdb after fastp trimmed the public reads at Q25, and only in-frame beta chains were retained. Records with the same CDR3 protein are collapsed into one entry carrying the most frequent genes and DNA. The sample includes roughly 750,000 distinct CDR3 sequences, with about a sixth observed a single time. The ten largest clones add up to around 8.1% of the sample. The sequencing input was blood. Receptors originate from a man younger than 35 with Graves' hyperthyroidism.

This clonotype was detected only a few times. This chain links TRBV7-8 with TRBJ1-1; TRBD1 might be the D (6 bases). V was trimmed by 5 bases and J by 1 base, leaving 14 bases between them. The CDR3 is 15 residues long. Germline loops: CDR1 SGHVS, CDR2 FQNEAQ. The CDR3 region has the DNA TGTGCCAGCAGCCCCACCGGGACACCGAACACTGAAGCTTTCTTT. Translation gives CASSPTGTPNTEAFF.

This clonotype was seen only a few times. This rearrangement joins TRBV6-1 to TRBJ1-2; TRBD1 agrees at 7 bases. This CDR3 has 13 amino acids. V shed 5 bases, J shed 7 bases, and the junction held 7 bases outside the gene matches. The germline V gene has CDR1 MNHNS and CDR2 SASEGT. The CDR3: CASSSTGQGGYTF. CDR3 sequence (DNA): TGTGCCAGCAGTTCGACAGGGCAGGGTGGCTACACCTTC.

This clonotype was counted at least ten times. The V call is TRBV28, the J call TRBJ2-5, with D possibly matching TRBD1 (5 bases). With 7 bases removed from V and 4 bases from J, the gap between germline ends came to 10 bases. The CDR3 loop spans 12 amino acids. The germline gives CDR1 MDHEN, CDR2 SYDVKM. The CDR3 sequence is CASTGLPETQYF. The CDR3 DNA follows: TGTGCCAGCACAGGGCTTCCAGAGACCCAGTACTTC.

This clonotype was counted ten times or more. DNA for the CDR3: TGTGCCAGCAGTGTCCGGACATCCTACTATGGCTACACCTTC. It yields the protein CASSVRTSYYGYTF. The chain combines TRBV28 with TRBJ1-2; possibly TRBD1 for D (5 bases). The CDR3 contains 14 residues. Trimming took off 5 bases at V and 3 bases at J, with 13 bases between the two ends. The germline gives CDR1 MDHEN, CDR2 SYDVKM.

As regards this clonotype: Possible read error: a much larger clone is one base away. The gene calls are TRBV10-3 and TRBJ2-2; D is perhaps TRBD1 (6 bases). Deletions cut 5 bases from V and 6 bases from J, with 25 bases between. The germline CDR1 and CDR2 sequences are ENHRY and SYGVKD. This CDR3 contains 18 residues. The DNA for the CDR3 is TGTGCCATCAGTTACTTGGAACCCCGGGACACGGACGCCGGGGAGCTGTTTTTT. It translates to CAISYLEPRDTDAGELFF.

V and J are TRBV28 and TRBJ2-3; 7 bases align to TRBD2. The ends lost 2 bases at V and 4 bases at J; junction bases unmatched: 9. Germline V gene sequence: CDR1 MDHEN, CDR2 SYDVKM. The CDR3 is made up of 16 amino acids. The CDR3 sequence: CASSLMTAGRADTQYF. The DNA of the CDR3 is TGTGCCAGCAGTTTAATGACAGCGGGACGTGCAGATACGCAGTATTTT.

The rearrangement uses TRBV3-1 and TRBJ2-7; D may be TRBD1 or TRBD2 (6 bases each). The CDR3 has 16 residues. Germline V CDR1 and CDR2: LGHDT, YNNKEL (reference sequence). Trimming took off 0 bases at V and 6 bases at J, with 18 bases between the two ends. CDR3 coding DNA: TGTGCCAGCAGCCAAGATGGGGGGCGACTCGGGGTCGAGCAGTACTTC. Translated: CASSQDGGRLGVEQYF.

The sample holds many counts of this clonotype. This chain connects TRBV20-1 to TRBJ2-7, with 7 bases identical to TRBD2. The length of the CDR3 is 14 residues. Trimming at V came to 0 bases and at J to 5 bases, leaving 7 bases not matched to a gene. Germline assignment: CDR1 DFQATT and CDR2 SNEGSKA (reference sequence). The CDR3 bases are TGCAGTGCTAGAGATCTGACGGGAGGCCACGAGCAGTACTTC. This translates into CSARDLTGGHEQYF.

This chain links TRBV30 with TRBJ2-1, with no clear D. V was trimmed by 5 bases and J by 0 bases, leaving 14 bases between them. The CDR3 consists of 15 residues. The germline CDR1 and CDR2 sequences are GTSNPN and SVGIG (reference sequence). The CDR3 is CAWYFVGRSYNEQFF. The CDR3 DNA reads TGTGCCTGGTATTTTGTGGGCCGCTCCTACAATGAGCAGTTCTTC.

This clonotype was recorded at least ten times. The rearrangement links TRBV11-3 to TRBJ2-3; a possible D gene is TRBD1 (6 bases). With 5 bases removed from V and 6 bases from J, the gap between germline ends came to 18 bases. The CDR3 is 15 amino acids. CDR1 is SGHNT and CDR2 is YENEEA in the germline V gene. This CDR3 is CASSNRPGERDTQYF. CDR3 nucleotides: TGTGCCAGCAGCAACCGACCAGGGGAACGGGATACGCAGTATTTT. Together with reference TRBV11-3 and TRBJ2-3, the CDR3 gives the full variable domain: EAGVVQSPRYKIIEKKQPVAFWCNPISGHNTLYWYLQNLGQGPELLIRYENEEAVDDSQLPKDRFSAERLKGVDSTLKIQPAELGDSAVYLCASSNRPGERDTQYFGPGTRLTVL.

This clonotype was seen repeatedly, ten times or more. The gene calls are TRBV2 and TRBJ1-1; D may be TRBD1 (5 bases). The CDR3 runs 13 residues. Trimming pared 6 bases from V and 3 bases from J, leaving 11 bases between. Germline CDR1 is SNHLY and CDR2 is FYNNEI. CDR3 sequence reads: CASSWGRDTEAFF. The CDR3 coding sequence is TGTGCCAGCAGCTGGGGCAGGGACACTGAAGCTTTCTTT.

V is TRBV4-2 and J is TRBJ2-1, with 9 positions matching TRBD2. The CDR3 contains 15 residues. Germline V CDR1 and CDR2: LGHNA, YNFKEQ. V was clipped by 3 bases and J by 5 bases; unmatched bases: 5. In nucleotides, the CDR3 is TGTGCCAGCAGCCAGGTGAGCGGGAGGAACAATGAGCAGTTCTTC. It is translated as CASSQVSGRNNEQFF.

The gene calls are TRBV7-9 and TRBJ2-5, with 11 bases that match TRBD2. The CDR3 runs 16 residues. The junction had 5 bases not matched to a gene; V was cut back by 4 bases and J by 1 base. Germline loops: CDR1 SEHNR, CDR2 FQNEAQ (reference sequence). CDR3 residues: CASSSGLADPQETQYF. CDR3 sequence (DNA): TGTGCCAGCAGCTCGGGACTAGCGGACCCCCAAGAGACCCAGTACTTC.

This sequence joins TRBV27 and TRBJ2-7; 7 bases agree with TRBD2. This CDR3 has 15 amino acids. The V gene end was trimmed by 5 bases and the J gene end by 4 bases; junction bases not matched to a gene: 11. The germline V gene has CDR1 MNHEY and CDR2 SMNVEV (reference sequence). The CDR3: CASSQSETSPYEQYF. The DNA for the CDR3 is TGTGCCAGCAGTCAAAGTGAGACTAGCCCATACGAGCAGTACTTC.